The T cell receptor beta chain under discussion was sequenced for a study of cytomegalovirus exposure and HLA in healthy donors. General observations from the study: TCR beta chains associated with HLA were, in a later analysis, more clonally expanded than equally common others.

Comments on this clone: What it binds is not known.

The CDR3 is made up of 19 amino acids. The J segment lost 2 bases and the V segment lost 3 bases, leaving 12 bases of the junction unmatched. Per germline, CDR1 ENHRY and CDR2 SYGVKD. The PCR had 60 Vbeta and 13 Jbeta primers. The method was immunoSEQ multiplex PCR; TCRdb's version includes in-frame clones alone and lacks a portion of them. The repertoire holds some 85,000 clones, with around 77% as singletons. The TCR was taken from a man aged 25 to 40 in good health and CMV-seronegative. This chain joins TRBV10-3 and TRBJ2-3, with 12 bases aligning to TRBD2. Material: PBMCs. The CDR3 nucleotides read TGTGCCATCAGTGAACTGACTAGCGGGGGAGTGAGACCCACAGATACGCAGTATTTT. Protein product: CAISELTSGGVRPTDTQYF.